A selection of T cell receptor beta chains follows, all from one sample in a study of blood T cell repertoires in COVID-19. The assay was immunoSEQ multiplex PCR, and TCRdb's table has in-frame clones only and misses some. The sample contains approximately 100,000 clones, 92% of which appear only once. The sample was peripheral blood. These TCRs come from a man aged 50-59 years with active COVID-19. Each CDR3 is given without its conserved first and last residue. Fields, in order: clone size, J gene, V gene, CDR3 length, CDR3 protein. Clone size appears in some rows only: once, few, many, or a class for an expanded clone.

size: -
J: TRBJ1-2
V: TRBV18
length: 11
CDR3: ASSPKLDYGYT

size: -
J: TRBJ1-6
V: TRBV10-1
length: 12
CDR3: ASSPGTTNSPLH

size: -
J: TRBJ1-4
V: TRBV5-1
length: 13
CDR3: ASSLAGTGNEKLF

size: -
J: TRBJ2-1
V: TRBV5-8
length: 13
CDR3: ASSLAQGAANEQF

size: -
J: TRBJ2-1
V: TRBV10-3
length: 12
CDR3: AASSGRALDEQF

size: -
J: TRBJ2-5
V: TRBV7-2
length: 12
CDR3: ASSEGQGPETQY

size: once
J: TRBJ2-2
V: TRBV4-2
length: 14
CDR3: ASSQDSPQHAGELF

size: -
J: TRBJ2-7
V: TRBV29-1
length: 12
CDR3: SVEVGTGTDEQY

size: -
J: TRBJ1-3
V: TRBV18
length: 15
CDR3: ASSLTQAGISGNTIY

size: -
J: TRBJ1-3
V: TRBV6-1
length: 13
CDR3: ASRSGGEAGNTIY

size: -
J: TRBJ2-7
V: TRBV7-3
length: 12
CDR3: ASSLLAGPGEQY

size: -
J: TRBJ2-2
V: TRBV27
length: 13
CDR3: ASKVQETNTGELF

size: -
J: TRBJ2-7
V: TRBV25-1
length: 9
CDR3: ASSDRYEQY

size: -
J: TRBJ1-1
V: TRBV6-5
length: 12
CDR3: ASSYRDRAFEAF

size: -
J: TRBJ2-1
V: TRBV12-2
length: 14
CDR3: ASRLSEGDSYNEQF

size: -
J: TRBJ2-5
V: TRBV5-4
length: 14
CDR3: ASSLRVTGGRETQY

size: once
J: TRBJ2-5
V: TRBV2
length: 12
CDR3: ASSLQGAQETQY

size: -
J: TRBJ2-5
V: TRBV18
length: 12
CDR3: ASSREALMETQY

size: -
J: TRBJ2-3
V: TRBV3-1/TRBV3-2
length: 15
CDR3: ASSTPRDRVLGNTQY

size: -
J: TRBJ2-7
V: TRBV7-9
length: 14
CDR3: ASSVIMRNNSYEQY

size: -
J: TRBJ1-6
V: TRBV29-1
length: 13
CDR3: ATITSGTGTSPLH

size: -
J: TRBJ2-7
V: TRBV18
length: 11
CDR3: ASSQESTGGQY

size: -
J: TRBJ1-1
V: TRBV18
length: 13
CDR3: ASSPLNSANTEAF

size: -
J: TRBJ2-3
V: TRBV10-3
length: 13
CDR3: AISGTGASTDTQY

size: -
J: TRBJ1-2
V: TRBV28
length: 11
CDR3: ATRDRSNYGYT

size: few
J: TRBJ2-7
V: TRBV4-1
length: 12
CDR3: ASSHLQQSYEQY

size: -
J: TRBJ1-6
V: TRBV6-1
length: 13
CDR3: ASSEVSTFSSPLH

size: -
J: TRBJ2-3
V: TRBV7-9
length: 14
CDR3: ASSSGLAGAIDTQY

size: -
J: TRBJ1-2
V: TRBV25-1
length: 13
CDR3: ASSEHRGRGHGYT

size: -
J: TRBJ2-1
V: TRBV11-2
length: 12
CDR3: ASSSRTLLHEQF

size: -
J: TRBJ2-3
V: TRBV28
length: 13
CDR3: ASSLFRTASDTQY

size: -
J: TRBJ2-5
V: TRBV7-3
length: 12
CDR3: ASSLTAGLETQY

size: -
J: TRBJ2-3
V: TRBV27
length: 14
CDR3: ASSLTSGRAIDTQY

size: -
J: TRBJ1-5
V: TRBV27
length: 14
CDR3: ASSKQGFGSNQPQH

size: -
J: TRBJ2-1
V: TRBV24-1
length: 13
CDR3: ATSDFTSLDGEQF

size: -
J: TRBJ2-7
V: TRBV6-1
length: 16
CDR3: ASSEVVVTGLLSYEQY

size: -
J: TRBJ1-2
V: TRBV7-8
length: 11
CDR3: ASSLVGQGGYT

size: -
J: TRBJ2-7
V: TRBV13
length: 12
CDR3: ASSSGLSSYEQY

size: once
J: TRBJ2-3
V: TRBV24-1
length: 12
CDR3: ATSVAGGSDTQY

size: -
J: TRBJ1-3
V: TRBV7-6
length: 15
CDR3: ASSLALTFSSGNTIY

size: -
J: TRBJ1-1
V: TRBV11-3
length: 13
CDR3: ASSQDGAGATEAF

size: -
J: TRBJ2-7
V: TRBV5-4
length: 13
CDR3: ASSSPRGISYEQY

size: -
J: TRBJ2-2
V: TRBV12-5
length: 15
CDR3: ASGLSIEREGAGELF

size: -
J: TRBJ1-1
V: TRBV15
length: 11
CDR3: ATSFTTGTEAF

size: -
J: TRBJ2-1
V: TRBV5-1
length: 16
CDR3: ASSLSLRPGQGGNEQF

size: -
J: TRBJ2-1
V: TRBV3-1/TRBV3-2
length: 15
CDR3: ASSQDSTGRRRNEQF

size: -
J: TRBJ1-2
V: TRBV14
length: 12
CDR3: ASSPGTGGLGYT

size: -
J: TRBJ2-7
V: TRBV30
length: 14
CDR3: AWSTARTVGVGEQY

size: -
J: TRBJ2-7
V: TRBV3-1/TRBV3-2
length: 11
CDR3: ASSRQGLYEQY

size: once
J: TRBJ2-1
V: TRBV27
length: 9
CDR3: ASSLYNEQF

size: -
J: TRBJ2-5
V: TRBV7-9
length: 10
CDR3: ASSLVGETQY

size: -
J: TRBJ2-5
V: TRBV29-1
length: 11
CDR3: SARLAGEETQY

size: -
J: TRBJ2-1
V: TRBV27
length: 11
CDR3: ASRPTSGRSQF

size: -
J: TRBJ2-5
V: TRBV5-1
length: 13
CDR3: ASSLGRGVEETQY

size: -
J: TRBJ2-1
V: TRBV9
length: 15
CDR3: ASSVGTSGSIYNEQF

size: -
J: TRBJ2-2
V: TRBV24-1
length: 15
CDR3: ATSETRDREGSGELF

size: -
J: TRBJ1-1
V: TRBV6-5
length: 12
CDR3: ASSYSVGSTEAF

size: -
J: TRBJ2-1
V: TRBV6-2/TRBV6-3
length: 9
CDR3: ASSPGLAEF

size: -
J: TRBJ1-1
V: TRBV2
length: 12
CDR3: ASIFLGQNTEAF

size: -
J: TRBJ1-4
V: TRBV4-2
length: 16
CDR3: ASSLTWDRGDSGEKLF